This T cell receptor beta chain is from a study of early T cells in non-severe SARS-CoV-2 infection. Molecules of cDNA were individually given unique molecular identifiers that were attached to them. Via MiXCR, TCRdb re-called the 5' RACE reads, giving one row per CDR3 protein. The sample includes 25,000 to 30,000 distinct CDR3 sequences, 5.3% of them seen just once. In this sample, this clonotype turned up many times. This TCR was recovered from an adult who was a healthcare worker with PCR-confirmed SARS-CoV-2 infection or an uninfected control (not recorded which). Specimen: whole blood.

The CDR3 bases are TGTGCCAGCAGCCCCTACCGGGGGGCTTACTCGAAGAACTACGAGCAGTACTTC. It translates to CASSPYRGAYSKNYEQYF. The V call is TRBV7-8, the J call TRBJ2-7, with D perhaps matching TRBD2 (7 bases). The V gene's germline CDR1 is SGHVS and CDR2 FQNEAQ. V gave up 5 bases and J gave up 3 bases, with 26 bases separating them. CDR3 length: 18 amino acids.